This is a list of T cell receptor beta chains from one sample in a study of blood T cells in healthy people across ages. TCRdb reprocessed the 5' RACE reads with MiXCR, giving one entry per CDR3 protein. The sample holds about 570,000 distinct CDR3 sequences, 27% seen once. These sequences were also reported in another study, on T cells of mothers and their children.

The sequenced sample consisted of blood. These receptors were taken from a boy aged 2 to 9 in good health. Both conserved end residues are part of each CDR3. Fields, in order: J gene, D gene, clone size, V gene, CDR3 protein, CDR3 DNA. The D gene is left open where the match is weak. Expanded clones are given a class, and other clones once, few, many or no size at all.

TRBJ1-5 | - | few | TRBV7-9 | CASSLQGLSNQPQHF | TGTGCCAGCAGCCTCCAGGGGCTTAGCAATCAGCCCCAGCATTTT
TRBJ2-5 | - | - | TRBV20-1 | CSASGGSGGTQYF | TGCAGTGCTAGCGGGGGATCCGGGGGGACCCAGTACTTC
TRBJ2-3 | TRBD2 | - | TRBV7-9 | CASSPQTSAQETQYF | TGTGCCAGCAGCCCCCAGACTAGCGCCCAAGAGACCCAGTACTTT
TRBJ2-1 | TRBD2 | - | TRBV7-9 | CASTFQSGGGYNEQFF | TGTGCCAGCACCTTCCAAAGCGGGGGGGGATACAATGAGCAGTTCTTC
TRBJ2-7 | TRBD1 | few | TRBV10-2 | CASNGTGDEQYF | TGCGCCAGCAATGGAACAGGGGACGAGCAGTACTTC
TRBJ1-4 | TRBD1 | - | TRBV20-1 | CSALGTAPNMVEKLFF | TGCAGTGCCCTGGGGACAGCGCCTAATATGGTTGAAAAACTGTTTTTT
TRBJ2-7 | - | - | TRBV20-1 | CSASSGEQYF | TGCAGTGCCAGCAGCGGCGAGCAGTACTTC
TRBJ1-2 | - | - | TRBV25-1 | CASSEGKGSGCYGYTF | TGTGCCAGCAGTGAAGGGAAAGGTTCCGGTTGTTATGGCTACACCTTC
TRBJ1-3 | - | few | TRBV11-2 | CASSLGRTGNTIYF | TGTGCCAGCAGCTTAGGAAGGACTGGAAACACCATATATTTT
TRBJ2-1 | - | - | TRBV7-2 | CASSNPRSGAHNEQFF | TGTGCCAGCAGCAACCCTAGATCGGGAGCCCACAATGAGCAGTTCTTC
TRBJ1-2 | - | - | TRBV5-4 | CASSPPDRLYGYTF | TGTGCCAGCAGCCCCCCGGACAGACTCTATGGCTACACCTTC
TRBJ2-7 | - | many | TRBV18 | CASSPAGYEQYF | TGTGCCAGCTCACCGGCCGGCTACGAGCAGTACTTC
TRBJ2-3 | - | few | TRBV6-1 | CASSEYSVDTQYF | TGTGCCAGCAGCGAATACTCCGTGGATACGCAGTATTTT
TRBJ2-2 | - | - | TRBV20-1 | CSARKRGTGELFF | TGCAGTGCTAGAAAACGCGGAACCGGGGAGCTGTTTTTT
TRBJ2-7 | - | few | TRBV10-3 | CAISELNEQYF | TGTGCCATCAGTGAATTGAATGAGCAGTACTTC
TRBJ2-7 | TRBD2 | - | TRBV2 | CASSRLAGGNFGEQYF | TGTGCCAGCAGCAGACTAGCGGGAGGGAACTTCGGCGAGCAGTACTTC
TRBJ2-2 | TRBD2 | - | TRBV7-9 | CASSPRLAGKWRELFF | TGTGCCAGCAGCCCTAGACTAGCCGGGAAATGGAGGGAGCTGTTTTTT
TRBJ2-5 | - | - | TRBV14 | CASSQERRLMKETQYF | TGTGCCAGCAGCCAAGAAAGACGACTAATGAAAGAGACCCAGTACTTC
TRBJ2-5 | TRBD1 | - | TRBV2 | CASSYRGTGGETQYF | TGTGCCAGCAGCTACAGGGGGACCGGTGGCGAGACCCAGTACTTC
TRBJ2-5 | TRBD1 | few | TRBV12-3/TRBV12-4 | CASSIGGWEQETQYF | TGTGCCAGCAGTATAGGGGGCTGGGAACAAGAGACCCAGTACTTC